The T cell receptor (beta chain) under discussion was sequenced for a study of a mutant IDH1 vaccine in newly diagnosed glioma. Study summary: Following radiotherapy alone, or alongside temozolomide cycles, vaccination was started after an interval of 4-6 weeks. The treated group averaged about 41 years old and was around 62% male, about 40% female.

Stated time point: week 47, end of study. In the vaccine, a single dose held 300 ug of the mutant IDH1 20-mer peptide, along with topical imiquimod. V lost 5 bases to trimming and J lost 2 bases; unmatched junction nucleotides: 5. The CDR3 runs 14 residues. The germline V gene has CDR1 SGHTS and CDR2 YDEGEE. Concerning this clone itself: Its antigen is unknown.

Findings of the study overall: It was about 94% of patients that developed vaccine-induced immune responses.

TCRdb's copy holds only in-frame clones and misses some; the assay was immunoSEQ multiplex PCR. The sample has tens of thousands of clones, 70% to 85% seen once. This chain connects TRBV5-8 to TRBJ2-7; 9 nucleotides align to TRBD2. Here the sequenced sample was PBMCs, taken from a glioma patient whose treatment included an IDH1 peptide vaccine. The clonotype was recovered from a woman aged 25 to 39 with glioma. Some clones in this sample may be carry-over from other donors' samples. CDR3 DNA sequence: TGTGCCAGCAGGAGACTAGCGGATGCCTACGAGCAGTACTTC. Amino acid sequence: CASRRLADAYEQYF. Variable domain in full (rest from reference TRBV5-8 and TRBJ2-7): EAGVTQSPTHLIKTRGQQATLRCSPISGHTSVYWYQQALGLGLQFLLWYDEGEERNRGNFPPRFSGRQFPNYSSELNVNALELEDSALYLCASRRLADAYEQYFGPGTRLTVT.